This is a list of T cell receptor beta chains from one sample in a study of cytomegalovirus exposure and HLA in healthy donors. Profiled with immunoSEQ multiplex PCR; TCRdb holds only in-frame clones, not every one. This table holds 150,000 to 200,000 clones, around 82% found once. Material: PBMCs. The origin of the receptors is a man aged 55 to 70 in good health and CMV-seronegative. Both conserved end residues are part of each CDR3. The D gene is left open where the match is weak. Clone sizes are given selectively: once, few, many, or a class where the clone is expanded.

clone_size,cdr3_length,j_call,v_call,d_call,cdr3_nt,cdr3_aa
few,13,TRBJ2-7,TRBV25-1,-,TGTGCCAGCAGTGAATCTAATTCCTACGAGCAGTACTTC,CASSESNSYEQYF
-,13,TRBJ2-5,TRBV28,TRBD2,TGTGCCAGCAGCAAGAGCGGGAGGGAGACCCAGTACTTC,CASSKSGRETQYF
few,12,TRBJ2-7,TRBV29-1,TRBD1,TGCAGCGCCGGACAGGGCTCCTACGAGCAGTACTTC,CSAGQGSYEQYF
-,15,TRBJ2-1,TRBV19,-,TGTGCCAGTAGTAGGACCGGGGGGCAGGGAAATGAGCAGTTCTTC,CASSRTGGQGNEQFF
-,14,TRBJ2-7,TRBV23-1,TRBD2,TGCGCCACCTCCCGGACTAGCGGGAGCCACGAGCAGTACTTC,CATSRTSGSHEQYF
-,15,TRBJ2-1,TRBV10-1,TRBD1,TGCGCCAGCAGTTGGGACAGGGGAATTGGCGATGAGCAGTTCTTC,CASSWDRGIGDEQFF
-,17,TRBJ2-3,TRBV4-2,TRBD2,TGTGCCAGCAGCCCGGGACTAGCGGACCGAAACACAGATACGCAGTATTTT,CASSPGLADRNTDTQYF
-,14,TRBJ1-1,TRBV10-3,-,TGTGCCATCAGTCTCGACAGGAGCAACACTGAAGCTTTCTTT,CAISLDRSNTEAFF
few,13,TRBJ1-1,TRBV6-5,-,TGTGCCAGCAGTTACGAACGGGACACTGAAGCTTTCTTT,CASSYERDTEAFF
-,13,TRBJ1-6,TRBV7-9,-,TGTGCCAGCAGCTTAGCCGGTGATTCACCCCTCCACTTT,CASSLAGDSPLHF
-,16,TRBJ2-1,TRBV9,TRBD1,TGTGCCAGCAGCGTAGAAGGGGGACAGCGATACAATGAGCAGTTCTTC,CASSVEGGQRYNEQFF
once,14,TRBJ2-2,TRBV6-1,TRBD1,TGTGCCAGCAGTGAAAGACAGGGTCCCGGGGAGCTGTTTTTT,CASSERQGPGELFF
-,15,TRBJ1-5,TRBV6-5,-,TGTGCCAGCAGTTATGCGGGGAATAGCAATCAGCCCCAGCATTTT,CASSYAGNSNQPQHF
-,15,TRBJ2-7,TRBV9,-,TGTGCCAGCAGCGTAGCCGCTAGCGACACCTACGAGCAGTACTTC,CASSVAASDTYEQYF
few,15,TRBJ2-5,TRBV7-2,TRBD2,TGTGCCAGCAGCTTTGGCCTGGGACTAGAAGAGACCCAGTACTTC,CASSFGLGLEETQYF
few,14,TRBJ2-3,TRBV7-7,-,TGTGCCAGCAGCGCGACAGCTAGCACAGATACGCAGTATTTT,CASSATASTDTQYF
-,13,TRBJ2-7,TRBV6-5,TRBD1,TGTGCCAGCAGCCCTAGACAGGGGGACGAGCAGTACTTC,CASSPRQGDEQYF
once,15,TRBJ1-4,TRBV5-4,TRBD1,TGTGCCAGCAGCTTGGGGACAGGGCCTAATGAAAAACTGTTTTTT,CASSLGTGPNEKLFF
-,16,TRBJ1-5,TRBV10-1,-,TGCGCCAGCAGTCGTACGAACAGGGCCCCGTATCAGCCCCAGCATTTT,CASSRTNRAPYQPQHF
-,15,TRBJ2-1,TRBV5-1,TRBD1,TGCGCCAGCAGCCTGCGGACAGGGGTTCAGGATGAGCAGTTCTTC,CASSLRTGVQDEQFF
-,16,TRBJ2-7,TRBV9,TRBD1,TGTGCCAGCACCCAGTCCTCGCAGGGGGCTCTCGTCGAGCAGTACTTC,CASTQSSQGALVEQYF
-,15,TRBJ2-7,TRBV25-1,TRBD2,TGTGCCAGCGGGTCCGGGACTAGCGGGATCTACGAGCAGTACTTC,CASGSGTSGIYEQYF
once,15,TRBJ2-3,TRBV7-8,TRBD1,TGTGCCAGCAGCCGCATTGGACAGGGACCAGATACGCAGTATTTT,CASSRIGQGPDTQYF
-,15,TRBJ2-2,TRBV5-6,-,TGTGCCAGCAGCTTGCCCTGGGGGCGCACCGGGGAGCTGTTTTTT,CASSLPWGRTGELFF
-,14,TRBJ2-7,TRBV5-1,TRBD2,TGCGCCAGCAGCTGGGGGACTAGCGGTAGCGAGCAGTACTTC,CASSWGTSGSEQYF
-,17,TRBJ2-7,TRBV2,TRBD2,TGTGCCAGCAGTGGCTGGACTAGCGCCAAAGGAAATCTCGAGCAGTACTTC,CASSGWTSAKGNLEQYF
-,14,TRBJ1-1,TRBV6-1,-,TGTGCCAGCAGTGAAGACAGTCAGAACACTGAAGCTTTCTTT,CASSEDSQNTEAFF
-,15,TRBJ1-2,TRBV5-1,-,TGCGCCAGCAGCCAAGGACAGCCCGCTAACTATGGCTACACCTTC,CASSQGQPANYGYTF
many,16,TRBJ1-1,TRBV7-8,-,TGTGCCAGCAGCCCCGGGGGGGGCAGGGTGAACACTGAAGCTTTCTTT,CASSPGGGRVNTEAFF
-,14,TRBJ1-2,TRBV1,-,TGCACCAGCAGCCAACACACGGGTTCTTATGGCTACACCTTC,CTSSQHTGSYGYTF
once,13,TRBJ1-2,TRBV19,TRBD1,TGTGCCAGCTCAACAGCGACAGGGAGTGGCTACACCTTC,CASSTATGSGYTF
-,13,TRBJ1-1,TRBV18,-,TGTGCCAGCTCACCGGACACGCCAAGGGAAGCTTTCTTT,CASSPDTPREAFF
-,13,TRBJ1-2,TRBV28,TRBD1,TGTGCCAGCCAGAGGACAGGGGTGGATGGCTACACCTTC,CASQRTGVDGYTF
-,18,TRBJ1-6,TRBV5-1,-,TGCGCCAGCAGCTTGGAAGCCGCGTTGAGCTCCTATAATTCACCCCTCAACTTT,CASSLEAALSSYNSPLNF
-,16,TRBJ2-3,TRBV5-6,TRBD1,TGTGCCAGCAGCTTGGGTACAGGGGGCTGGACAGATACGCAGTATTTT,CASSLGTGGWTDTQYF
-,13,TRBJ2-1,TRBV2,TRBD2,TGTGCCAGCAGTCCGATTTTAGCGGGATTGCAGTTCTTC,CASSPILAGLQFF